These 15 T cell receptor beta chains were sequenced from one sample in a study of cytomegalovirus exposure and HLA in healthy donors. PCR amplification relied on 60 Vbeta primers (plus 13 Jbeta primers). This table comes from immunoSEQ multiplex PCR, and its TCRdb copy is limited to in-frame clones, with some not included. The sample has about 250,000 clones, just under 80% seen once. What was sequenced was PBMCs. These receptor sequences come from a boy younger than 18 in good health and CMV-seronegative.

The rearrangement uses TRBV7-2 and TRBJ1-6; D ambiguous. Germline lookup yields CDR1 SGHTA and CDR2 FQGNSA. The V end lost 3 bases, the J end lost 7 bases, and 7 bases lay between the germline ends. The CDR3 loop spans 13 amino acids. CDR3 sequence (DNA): TGTGCCAGCAGCTTGAAACTAAATTCACCCCTCCACTTT. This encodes CASSLKLNSPLHF.

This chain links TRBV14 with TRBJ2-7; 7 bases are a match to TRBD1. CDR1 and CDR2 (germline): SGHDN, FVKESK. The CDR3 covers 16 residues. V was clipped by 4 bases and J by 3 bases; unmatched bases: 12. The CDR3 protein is CASSRRTGLSFYEQYF. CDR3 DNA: TGTGCCAGCAGCCGCCGGACAGGCCTAAGCTTCTACGAGCAGTACTTC.

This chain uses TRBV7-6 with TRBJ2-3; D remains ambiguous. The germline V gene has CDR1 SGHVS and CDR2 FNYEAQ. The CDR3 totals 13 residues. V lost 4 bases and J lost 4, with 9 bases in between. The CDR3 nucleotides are TGTGCCAGCAGCTACGGTTTTTCAGATACGCAGTATTTT. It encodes CASSYGFSDTQYF.

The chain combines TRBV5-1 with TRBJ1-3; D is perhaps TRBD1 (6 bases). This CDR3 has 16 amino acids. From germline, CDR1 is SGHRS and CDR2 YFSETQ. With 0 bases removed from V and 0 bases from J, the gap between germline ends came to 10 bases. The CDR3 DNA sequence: TGCGCCAGCAGCTTGGGCAGCAGGGGCTCTGGAAACACCATATATTTT. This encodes CASSLGSRGSGNTIYF.

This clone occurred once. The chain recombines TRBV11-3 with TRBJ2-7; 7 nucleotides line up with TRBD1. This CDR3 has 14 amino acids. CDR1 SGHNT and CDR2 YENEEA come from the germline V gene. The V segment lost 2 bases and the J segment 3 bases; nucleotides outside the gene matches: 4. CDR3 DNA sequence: TGTGCCAGCAGCTTATGGACAGGACGCTACGAGCAGTACTTC. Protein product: CASSLWTGRYEQYF. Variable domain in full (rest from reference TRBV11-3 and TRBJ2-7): EAGVVQSPRYKIIEKKQPVAFWCNPISGHNTLYWYLQNLGQGPELLIRYENEEAVDDSQLPKDRFSAERLKGVDSTLKIQPAELGDSAVYLCASSLWTGRYEQYFGPGTRLTVT.

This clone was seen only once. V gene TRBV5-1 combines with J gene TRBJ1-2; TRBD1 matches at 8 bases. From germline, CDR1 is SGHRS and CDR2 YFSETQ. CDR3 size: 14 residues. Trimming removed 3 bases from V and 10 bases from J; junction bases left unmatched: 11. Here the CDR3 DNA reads TGCGCCAGCAGCTCGGGACAGGTCGAATTAGCCTACACCTTC. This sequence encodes CASSSGQVELAYTF.

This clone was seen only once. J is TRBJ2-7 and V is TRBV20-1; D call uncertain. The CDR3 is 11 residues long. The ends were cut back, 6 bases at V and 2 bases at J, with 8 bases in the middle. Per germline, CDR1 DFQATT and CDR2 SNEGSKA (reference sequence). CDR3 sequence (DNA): TGCAGTGCCACGACAACCTACGAGCAGTACTTC. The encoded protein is CSATTTYEQYF.

The CDR3 DNA sequence: TGTGCCAGCAGCGTGGGTTTGGGGAGGGTGGACACTGAAGCTTTCTTT. Residues: CASSVGLGRVDTEAFF. The chain links TRBV9 to TRBJ1-1; no definite D call. Per the germline V gene, CDR1 is SGDLS and CDR2 is YYNGEE. V lost 2 bases to trimming and J lost 3 bases, with 17 bases between them. This CDR3 comprises 16 residues.

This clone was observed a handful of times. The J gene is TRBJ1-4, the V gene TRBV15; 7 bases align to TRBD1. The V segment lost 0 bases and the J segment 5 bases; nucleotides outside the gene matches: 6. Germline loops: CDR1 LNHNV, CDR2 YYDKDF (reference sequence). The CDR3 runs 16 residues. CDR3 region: CATSRDPTGQNEKLFF. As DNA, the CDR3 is TGTGCCACCAGCAGAGATCCGACAGGGCAAAATGAAAAACTGTTTTTT. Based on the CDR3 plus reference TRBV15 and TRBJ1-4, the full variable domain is DAMVIQNPRYQVTQFGKPVTLSCSQTLNHNVMYWYQQKSSQAPKLLFHYYDKDFNNEADTPDNFQSRRPNTSFCFLDIRSPGLGDTAMYLCATSRDPTGQNEKLFFGSGTQLSVL.

The CDR3 sequence is CASSVGPSPRPLHF. The CDR3 DNA is TGTGCCAGCAGCGTAGGTCCCAGTCCTAGACCCCTCCACTTT. The chain recombines TRBV9 with TRBJ1-6; D gene uncertain. The CDR3 spans 14 residues. Germline lookup yields CDR1 SGDLS and CDR2 YYNGEE. The ends were cut back, 0 bases at V and 12 bases at J, with 13 bases in the middle.

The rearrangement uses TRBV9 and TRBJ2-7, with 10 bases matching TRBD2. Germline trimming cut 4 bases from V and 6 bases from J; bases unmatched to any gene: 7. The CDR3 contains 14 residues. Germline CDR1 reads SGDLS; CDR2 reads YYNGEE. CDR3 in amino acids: CASSPQTSGREQYF. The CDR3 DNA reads TGTGCCAGCAGCCCACAGACTAGCGGGCGCGAGCAGTACTTC.

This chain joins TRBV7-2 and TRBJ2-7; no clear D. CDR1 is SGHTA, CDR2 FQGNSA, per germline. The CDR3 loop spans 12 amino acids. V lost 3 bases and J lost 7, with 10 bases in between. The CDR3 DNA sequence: TGTGCCAGCAGCTTTTATAGCAAAGAGCAGTACTTC. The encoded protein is CASSFYSKEQYF.

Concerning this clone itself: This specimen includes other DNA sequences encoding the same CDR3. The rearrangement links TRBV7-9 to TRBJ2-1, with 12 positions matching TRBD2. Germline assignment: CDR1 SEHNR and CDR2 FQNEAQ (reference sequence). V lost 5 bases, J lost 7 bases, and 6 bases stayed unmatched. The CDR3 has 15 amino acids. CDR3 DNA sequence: TGTGCCAGCAGCCCCCTAGCGGGAGGGTATAATGAGCAGTTCTTC. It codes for CASSPLAGGYNEQFF.

The CDR3 reads CASSLRDRGRNEQFF. In nucleotides, the CDR3 is TGCGCCAGCAGCTTGAGGGACAGGGGGCGGAATGAGCAGTTCTTC. The V gene is TRBV5-1, the J gene TRBJ2-1; 12 nucleotides align to TRBD1. CDR1 and CDR2 (germline): SGHRS, YFSETQ. This CDR3 is 15 amino acids long. Trimming cost V 1 base and J 7 bases; bases outside gene matches: 3.

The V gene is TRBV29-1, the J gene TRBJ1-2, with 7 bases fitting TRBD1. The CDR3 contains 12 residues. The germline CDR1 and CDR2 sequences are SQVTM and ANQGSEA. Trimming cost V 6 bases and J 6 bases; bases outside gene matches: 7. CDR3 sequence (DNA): TGCAGCGTGGTCGGACAGGATGATGGCTACACCTTC. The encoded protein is CSVVGQDDGYTF.